This T cell receptor (beta chain) originates from a study of shared clonotypes between healthy human individuals. Notes on the study in general: The study drew on few donors, limiting represented genetic and exposure-history diversity.

CD45RO-negative, CCR7-positively selected cells formed the naive CD8 fraction, excluding terminally differentiated effector memory CD45RA+ cells. Worth noting for this clone: What it recognizes is unknown.

The method was immunoSEQ multiplex PCR; TCRdb's version includes in-frame clones alone and lacks a portion of them. The repertoire includes more than 600,000 clones, about 90% of them detected once, and about 24% sits in the top ten. CDR3 size: 12 residues. Germline CDR1 reads MDHEN; CDR2 reads SYDVKM. Trimming removed 6 bases at V and 10 bases at J, with 15 bases between. Sequencing used naive CD8+ T cells sorted from blood. The J gene is TRBJ1-1, the V gene TRBV28, with D tentatively TRBD1 (5 bases). This receptor was obtained from a man aged 25 to 45 in good health. CDR3 in DNA: TGTGCCAGCAGACCCCGGGGGGTGGGAGCTTTCTTT. It specifies CASRPRGVGAFF.